A single T cell receptor (beta chain) is shown here with its context. The antigen is unknown. This record belongs to a study of graft-versus-host responses after intestinal transplantation. General study points: Where graft-donor T cell macrochimerism was present, patients had high graft-versus-host to host-versus-graft clonal ratios in allografts. In recipient marrow, GvH clones were found, and some appeared first in ileum or blood. Circulating GvH clone levels at their peak were associated with HvG declines (early post-transplant).

The assay was immunoSEQ multiplex PCR, and TCRdb's table has in-frame clones only and misses some. The sample records more than 9,000 clones, 85% to 95% being singletons. CDR1 and CDR2 (germline): SGHDN, FVKESK. The V and J ends lost 2 bases and 1 base, in that order; junction bases with no gene match: 2. The CDR3 loop spans 16 amino acids. Sequences were derived from PBMCs, sampled 109 days after intestinal transplant. The chain is built from TRBV14 and TRBJ2-2, with 9 bases fitting TRBD1. The sequence was obtained from a human patient who received an intestinal transplant, so some T cells may come from the graft donor. CDR3 region: CASSQPGQGNTGELFF. The CDR3 DNA is TGTGCCAGCAGCCAACCGGGACAGGGGAACACCGGGGAGCTGTTTTTT.